Below are 20 T cell receptor beta chains sequenced from a single sample in a study of cytotoxic CD8 clonotypes in ibrutinib-treated CLL. Data came from immunoSEQ multiplex PCR; TCRdb stores just in-frame clones and leaves some out. This sample has roughly 150,000 clones, with approximately 84% found just once. The specimen comprised PBMCs, sampled after 24 months of ibrutinib treatment. The origin of the receptors is a human donor with chronic lymphocytic leukemia.

V usage is TRBV28 and J usage is TRBJ2-7; 9 bases are shared with TRBD2. CDR1 is MDHEN, CDR2 SYDVKM, per germline. CDR3 length equals 15 residues. With V trimmed by 6 bases and J by 6 bases, 12 bases remained unmatched. CDR3 in amino acids: CASSPTGLAIGEQYF. The CDR3 bases are TGTGCCAGCAGCCCGACCGGACTAGCGATCGGCGAGCAGTACTTC.

The chain is built from TRBV6-5 and TRBJ2-2, with D uncertain. The germline V gene has CDR1 MNHEY and CDR2 SVGAGI. V was clipped by 6 bases and J by 6 bases, with 8 bases between them. The CDR3 has 12 amino acids. The CDR3 DNA reads as TGTGCCAGCAGAAAAGGGTCCGGGGAGCTGTTTTTT. Translated, it gives CASRKGSGELFF.

The V and J genes are TRBV9 and TRBJ2-1; 7 bases are shared with TRBD2. Germline loops: CDR1 SGDLS, CDR2 YYNGEE. With 3 bases clipped from V and 4 bases from J, the junction kept 10 bases outside the gene matches. This CDR3 is 16 amino acids long. DNA for the CDR3: TGTGCCAGCAGCGAGACTAGCCTCGGAACATACAATGAGCAGTTCTTC. Residues: CASSETSLGTYNEQFF.

The rearrangement uses TRBV7-3 and TRBJ1-6; the match to TRBD1 covers 9 bases. Germline CDR1 and CDR2: SGHTA and FQGTGA. The CDR3 sequence is 15 residues long. J was trimmed by 5 bases and V by 5 bases; bases with no gene match: 4. In DNA form, the CDR3 reads TGTGCCAGCAGCACTGACAGGGGGGATAATTCACCCCTCCACTTT. This translates into CASSTDRGDNSPLHF.

The J gene is TRBJ1-2, the V gene TRBV4-3; TRBD1 is a possible D gene (5 bases). From germline, CDR1 is LGHNA and CDR2 YSLEER. Between the trimmed V and J ends, which lost 0 bases and 2 bases, there was a span of 13 bases. The CDR3 is made up of 16 amino acids. The CDR3: CASSQDLGHGNYGYTF. The CDR3 bases are TGCGCCAGCAGCCAAGATCTTGGACACGGAAACTATGGCTACACCTTC.

The gene calls are TRBV29-1 and TRBJ1-2; D is possibly TRBD1 (5 bases). V was cut by 1 base and J by 4 bases, with 10 bases left in between. The CDR3 contains 13 residues. The V gene's germline CDR1 is SQVTM and CDR2 ANQGSEA. CDR3 loop: CSVEGQGTYGYTF. The CDR3, as DNA: TGCAGCGTTGAAGGGCAGGGTACCTATGGCTACACCTTC.

This clone counts as medium-sized. The chain carries TRBV6-5 and TRBJ1-2, with TRBD1 matching over 7 bases. CDR3 length equals 14 residues. Germline V gene lookup returns CDR1 MNHEY and CDR2 SVGAGI. After removal of 6 bases from V and 4 bases from J, the junction contained 8 bases not matched to a gene. The CDR3 bases are TGTGCCAGCAGATCCCGGGACAGCATCTATGGCTACACCTTC. Its translation: CASRSRDSIYGYTF.

This sequence joins TRBV9 and TRBJ1-3; D not certain. Trimming left V 4 bases short and J 1 base short, with 0 bases between. CDR3 size: 11 residues. Germline V lookup: CDR1 SGDLS, CDR2 YYNGEE. In DNA form, the CDR3 reads TGTGCCAGCAGCTCTGGAAACACCATATATTTT. Translating it yields CASSSGNTIYF.

The chain uses TRBV30 and TRBJ1-1; unclear D gene. The ends were cut back, 3 bases at V and 5 bases at J, with 10 bases in the middle. Germline V gives CDR1 GTSNPN, CDR2 SVGIG (reference sequence). The CDR3 spans 12 residues. The chain's CDR3 is CAWSVTQTEAFF. Here the CDR3 DNA reads TGTGCCTGGAGCGTTACACAGACTGAAGCTTTCTTT.

The V call is TRBV5-4, the J call TRBJ2-2; 9 bases align to TRBD1. The V gene end was trimmed by 1 base and the J gene end by 10 bases; junction bases not matched to a gene: 11. Germline values: CDR1 SGHNT, CDR2 YYREEE (reference sequence). The CDR3 sequence is 16 residues long. The CDR3 sequence is CASSLSSNRGRVELFF. CDR3 coding DNA: TGTGCCAGCAGCTTGTCCAGTAACAGGGGGCGAGTGGAGCTGTTTTTT.

A few counts support this clone. The CDR3 is CASSPGGYGYTF. The CDR3 coding sequence is TGTGCCAGCAGTCCTGGGGGATATGGCTACACCTTC. The V call is TRBV25-1, the J call TRBJ1-2; D possibly corresponds to TRBD1 (5 bases). Trimming pared 5 bases from V and 5 bases from J, leaving 9 bases between. The CDR3 consists of 12 residues. In germline, CDR1 is MGHDK, CDR2 SYGVNS.

The chain couples TRBV7-2 to TRBJ2-1; D is unresolved. Trimming removed 2 bases from V and 7 bases from J, with 6 bases in between. CDR1 is SGHTA and CDR2 is FQGNSA in the germline V gene. The CDR3 is made up of 12 amino acids. CDR3 DNA sequence: TGTGCCAGCAGCTTAAGACTTAATGAGCAGTTCTTC. This translates into CASSLRLNEQFF.

The chain links TRBV5-1 to TRBJ2-7; TRBD1 might be the D (5 bases). The CDR3 covers 15 residues. CDR1 is SGHRS and CDR2 is YFSETQ in the germline V gene. V shed 0 bases and J shed 0 bases, with 10 bases lying between them. The CDR3 nucleotides are TGCGCCAGCAGCTTGGGTCAGGGAAGCTCCTACGAGCAGTACTTC. Its translation is CASSLGQGSSYEQYF.

The chain combines TRBV15 with TRBJ2-1; the D gene is possibly TRBD1 (5 bases). The CDR3 loop spans 17 amino acids. Germline V gives CDR1 LNHNV, CDR2 YYDKDF (reference sequence). Trimming left V 0 bases short and J 0 bases short, with 12 bases between. CDR3 DNA: TGTGCCACCAGCAGAGATAAGGGGTCCACCTCCTACAATGAGCAGTTCTTC. Its protein product is CATSRDKGSTSYNEQFF.

Note on this clone: One junction end does not reproduce the germline sequence, and a read error may be involved. V and J are TRBV2 and TRBJ2-1; 7 bases match TRBD2. CDR1 and CDR2 (germline): SNHLY, FYNNEI. The CDR3 sequence is 15 residues long. Written as DNA, the CDR3 is TGTGCCAGCAGTGCGCAGGGACTATCCTCCAATGAGCAGTTCTTC. Translation: CASSAQGLSSNEQFF.

This clone appeared a few times. This chain uses TRBV5-1 with TRBJ1-1; D is undetermined. The CDR3 runs to 14 residues. V was trimmed by 4 bases and J by 2 bases, leaving 12 bases between them. Germline CDR1 and CDR2: SGHRS and YFSETQ. The CDR3 loop is CASSPSPANTEAFF. CDR3 sequence (DNA): TGCGCCAGCAGCCCATCACCGGCTAACACTGAAGCTTTCTTT.

As concerns this clone: The junction and the germline gene differ at one end; a read error may be behind it. The V call is TRBV5-1, the J call TRBJ2-3, with a weak D call TRBD2 (6 bases). Germline CDR1 and CDR2: SGHRS and YFSETQ. The CDR3 loop spans 15 amino acids. The CDR3 DNA sequence: TGCGCCAGCAGCGGAGTTGTACAGGAGGGAGATAAGCAGTATTTT. Its protein is CASSGVVQEGDKQYF.

The CDR3 spells CASSLLSGANEQYF. For the CDR3, the DNA is TGTGCCAGCAGTTTATTATCGGGGGCGAACGAGCAGTACTTC. This sequence joins TRBV27 and TRBJ2-7; TRBD1 or TRBD2 may be the D gene (6 bases each). With 1 base removed from V and 5 bases from J, the gap between germline ends came to 12 bases. Germline CDR1 is MNHEY and CDR2 is SMNVEV (reference sequence). This CDR3 is 14 amino acids long.

The chain employs TRBV7-3 and TRBJ1-1, with D unresolved. The germline V and J ends were trimmed by 2 bases and 1 base, with 5 bases remaining between them. The CDR3 runs 13 residues. Germline V gene data show CDR1 as SGHTA and CDR2 as FQGTGA. This CDR3 is CASSLGENTEAFF. As DNA, the CDR3 is TGTGCCAGCAGCTTAGGGGAGAACACTGAAGCTTTCTTT.

The chain joins TRBV29-1 to TRBJ2-1; no clear D gene. The CDR3 consists of 14 residues. The V end was cut by 3 bases, the J end by 9 bases, with 18 bases between. Germline V gene lookup returns CDR1 SQVTM and CDR2 ANQGSEA. Here the CDR3 DNA reads TGCAGCGTTGATGAGTCTTGGGCTTCAGGTGAGCAGTTCTTC. It specifies CSVDESWASGEQFF.